This T cell receptor (beta chain) was documented in a study of molecular identifiers for immune sequencing clone quantification (dated by TCRdb to about 2018). About the investigation overall: For a replicate experiment, the RNA from either 20,000 or 100,000 naive CD8 T cells was divided into five aliquots, and four of those aliquots went on to sequencing. This methods study used CD8 T cells to benchmark TCR RNA copy counting and molecular-identifier clustering-based TCR repertoire sequencing (MIDCIRS). Beyond this particular receptor, the publication reports: Highly expanded clone sizes could be underestimated because identical TCR molecules may share a barcode. A single cell's worth of spiked-in Jurkat TCR RNA was reported detectable even among one million naive CD8 T cells. Spiked-in Jurkat TCR RNA (approximately eleven copies' worth), which is not part of the donor repertoire, was contained in the naive libraries. Without barcode sub-clustering, chimeric consensus sequences inflated TCR diversity; chimeras reached as high as 47%. Modeling gave 3 to 3.5 recovered TCR RNA copies per cell versus 9.5 to 10 by digital PCR, implying around 33% capture efficiency. Clones above 20 RNA copies held over 98% of molecules in CMV-specific effector cells but under 1% in naive cells.

Naive CD8 T cell libraries were made from around 20,000 to 1,000,000 sorted cells using 10%, 30% or 50% of purified RNA. Naive CD8 T cells, defined as CD8+CD4-CCR7+CD45RA+, were FACS-sorted into RLT Plus buffer on a BD FACSAria II. To test detection sensitivity, Jurkat RNA equal to around nine TCR copies was added to samples of about 20,000-1,000,000 naive CD8 T cells. Enrichment of CD8 T cells was performed with RosetteSep CD8+ T Cell Enrichment Cocktail and Ficoll-Paque, after which ACK red cell lysis was carried out. Including the terminal cysteine and phenylalanine, the CDR3 comprises 17 residues. CDR3 DNA is the only sequence kept; it has 51 bases, read in frame from the first base. Compared with germline, V lacks 0 bases and J lacks 5 bases; bases without a gene match: 9. For CDR1 and CDR2, the germline V gene (reference sequence) lists DFQATT and SNEGSKA. This clonotype showed up many times. Its antigen is currently not known. The sample holds no much larger clone one base away, and base qualities are not on file.

The library came from PCR. The sequencer listed for this sample is Illumina HiSeq 4000. Preparation of bulk TCR libraries followed a previously described approach, with the TCR primers listed in Table S5. The Qiagen AllPrep DNA/RNA kit was used to purify total RNA. Before analysis, reads from multiple sequencing runs of one library were combined. As for the original processing: Only reads with exact TCR constant sequence were kept, trimmed to 150 nt, and grouped by their 12-nt molecular barcodes. Reads in each barcode group were sub-clustered using a 15% Levenshtein threshold, and a quality-weighted consensus sequence was built for each RNA molecule. Non-functional sequences were discarded, and so were lower-count sequences lying one edit away from another sequence. On the basis of fitting two negative binomial distributions, barcode sub-clusters with fewer than 20% of the maximum read count were discarded. TCRdb cleaned the public reads at Q25 with fastp, built clones with MiXCR and kept in-frame beta chains. Rows matching on CDR3 protein sequence are summarized as one entry with the most common DNA and genes. The V and J calls were determined by TCRdb, not by the authors. This sample holds about 640,000 distinct CDR3 sequences; just under 20% were observed only once. The ten biggest clones cover 0.85% of the sample.

Sequences were obtained from naive CD8+ T cells from blood, with Jurkat cell RNA spiked in. In the paper's terms, the cell subset or site label means: FACS-sorted CD8+CD4-CCR7+CD45RA+ naive T cells. This TCR came from a human donor in good health. Some libraries in this study had Jurkat cell RNA spiked in. The rearrangement combines TRBV20-1 with TRBJ1-5; TRBD1 aligns with 11 central bases. DNA sequence: TGCAGTGCTAGAGATTCGGACAGGGGGCTTGGTCATCAGCCCCAGCATTTT. It is translated as CSARDSDRGLGHQPQHF.